Below, one TCR beta chain is given with its context. Its target is unknown. V lost 8 bases to trimming and J lost 2 bases; unmatched junction nucleotides: 6. CDR3 size: 14 residues. Per the germline V gene, CDR1 is SEHNR and CDR2 is FQNEAQ (reference sequence). The PCR had 60 Vbeta and 13 Jbeta primers. Produced via immunoSEQ multiplex PCR; TCRdb's table is partial and in-frame only. Here the sample spans 130,000 to 150,000 clones, over 70% being singletons. These data come from a study of cytomegalovirus exposure and HLA in healthy donors. Study at large: Around 80 million unique TCR sequences came from HLA-typed donors in an early release.

Study-wide points: Follow-up analysis found HLA locus-dependent TCR association rates, highest for DRB1 and lowest for HLA-C. Donors belonging to an Asian-associated ancestry cluster reportedly showed fewer N-insertions in productive TCRs than the roughly 670-donor mean, according to what a later analysis found. Immune exposure data for these donors was limited to CMV serostatus.

The specimen sequenced was PBMCs. The chain uses TRBV7-9 and TRBJ2-7; 10 bases are a match to TRBD2. This sequence was found in a man aged 25-40 years in good health and CMV-seropositive. The CDR3 sequence is CASSTAGGPYEQYF. As DNA, the CDR3 is TGTGCCAGCTCCACAGCGGGAGGGCCCTACGAGCAGTACTTC.